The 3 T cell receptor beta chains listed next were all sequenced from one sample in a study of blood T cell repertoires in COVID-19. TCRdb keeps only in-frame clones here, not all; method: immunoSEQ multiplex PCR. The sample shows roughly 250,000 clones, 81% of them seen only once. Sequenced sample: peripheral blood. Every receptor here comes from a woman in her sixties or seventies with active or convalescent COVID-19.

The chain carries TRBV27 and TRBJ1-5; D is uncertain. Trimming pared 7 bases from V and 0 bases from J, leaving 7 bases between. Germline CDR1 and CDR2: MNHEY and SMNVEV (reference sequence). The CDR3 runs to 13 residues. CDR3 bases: TGTGCCAGCAAGGAGCATAGCAATCAGCCCCAGCATTTT. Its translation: CASKEHSNQPQHF.

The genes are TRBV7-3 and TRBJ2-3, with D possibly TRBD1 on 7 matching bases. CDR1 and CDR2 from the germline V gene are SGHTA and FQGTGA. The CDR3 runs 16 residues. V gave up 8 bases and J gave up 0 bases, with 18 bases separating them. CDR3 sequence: CASSRGAGGSTDTQYF. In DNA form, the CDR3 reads TGTGCCAGCTCGAGGGGTGCAGGGGGGAGCACAGATACGCAGTATTTT.

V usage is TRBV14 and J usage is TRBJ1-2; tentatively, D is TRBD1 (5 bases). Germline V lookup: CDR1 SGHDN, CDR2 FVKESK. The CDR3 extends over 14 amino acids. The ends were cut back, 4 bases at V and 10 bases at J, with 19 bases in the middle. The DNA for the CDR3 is TGTGCCAGCAGCCCGCTGGGGGGGTCCCGAGTCTACACCTTC. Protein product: CASSPLGGSRVYTF.